This T cell receptor beta chain was observed in a study of shared clonotypes between healthy human individuals. For the study at large: The donor pool was made up of a couple of women and three men aged 18 to 49. General study results and limits: Sequencing depth was predicted to influence how clonotypes are shared among donors. Investigators collected only blood, and repertoires in tissues likely differ. Clonotypes shared by all four donors outscored non-shared clonotypes in generation probability.

About this clone: The antigen is unknown.

TCRdb keeps only in-frame clones here, not all; method: immunoSEQ multiplex PCR. The table shows approximately 710,000 clones, with about 92% occurring only once. Germline CDR1 and CDR2: SEHNR and FQNEAQ (reference sequence). V dropped 11 bases and J dropped 2 bases, with 16 bases sitting between them. CDR3 length: 14 residues. Source material: memory CD8+ T cells from PBMCs. Stated subset: CD45RO+ cells pooled with CCR7-negative TemRA cells. The J gene is TRBJ2-1, the V gene TRBV7-9; no firm D call. This TCR was sampled from a young man in good health. Some clones in this sample may be carry-over from other donors' samples. CDR3 coding DNA: TGTGCCCGTAGGGAAGGCAGCCCCTACAATGAGCAGTTCTTC. It translates to CARREGSPYNEQFF. The variable domain in full, completed from reference TRBV7-9 and TRBJ2-1, reads DTGVSQNPRHKITKRGQNVTFRCDPISEHNRLYWYRQTLGQGPEFLTYFQNEAQLEKSRLLSDRFSAERPKGSFSTLEIQRTEQGDSAMYLCARREGSPYNEQFFGPGTRLTVL.